This T cell receptor (beta chain) was profiled in a study of blood T cell repertoires in COVID-19. Clones were sequenced by immunoSEQ multiplex PCR, and TCRdb holds only the in-frame ones, with some missing. The repertoire includes 150,000 to 200,000 clones, 88% of them detected once, and under 5% sits in the top ten. The sequence came from a human donor in a cohort sampled during active COVID-19. Input material: peripheral blood.

The DNA of the CDR3 is TGCAGTGCTAGTCGGGGAATTGGAGAAAAACTGTTTTTT. Translation gives CSASRGIGEKLFF. The chain carries TRBV20-1 and TRBJ1-4; no reliable D call. The CDR3 runs 13 residues. V was trimmed by 3 bases and J by 8 bases, leaving 13 bases between them. Germline-derived CDR1 and CDR2 are DFQATT and SNEGSKA (reference sequence).